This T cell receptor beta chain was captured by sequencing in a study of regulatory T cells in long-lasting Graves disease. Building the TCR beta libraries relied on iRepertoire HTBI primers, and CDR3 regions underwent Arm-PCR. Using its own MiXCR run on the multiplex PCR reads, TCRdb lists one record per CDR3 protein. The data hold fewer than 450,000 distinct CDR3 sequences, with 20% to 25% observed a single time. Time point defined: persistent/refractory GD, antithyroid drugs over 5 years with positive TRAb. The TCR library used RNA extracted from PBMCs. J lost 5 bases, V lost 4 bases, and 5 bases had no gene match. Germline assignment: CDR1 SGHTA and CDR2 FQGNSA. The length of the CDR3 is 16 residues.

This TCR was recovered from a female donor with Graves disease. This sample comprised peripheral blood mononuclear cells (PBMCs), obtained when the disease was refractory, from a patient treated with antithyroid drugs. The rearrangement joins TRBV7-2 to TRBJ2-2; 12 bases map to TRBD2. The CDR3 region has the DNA TGTGCCAGCAGCTCAGGACTAGCGGGATATACCGGGGAGCTGTTTTTT. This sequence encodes CASSSGLAGYTGELFF.